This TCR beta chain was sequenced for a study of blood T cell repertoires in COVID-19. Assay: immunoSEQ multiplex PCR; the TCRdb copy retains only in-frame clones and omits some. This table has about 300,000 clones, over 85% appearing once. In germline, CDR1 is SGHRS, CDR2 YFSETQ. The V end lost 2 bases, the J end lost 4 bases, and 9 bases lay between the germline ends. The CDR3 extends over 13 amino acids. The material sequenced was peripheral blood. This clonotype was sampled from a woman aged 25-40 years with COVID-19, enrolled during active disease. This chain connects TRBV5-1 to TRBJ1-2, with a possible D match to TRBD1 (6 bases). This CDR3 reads CASSLVTGYGYTF. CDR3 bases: TGCGCCAGCAGCTTAGTGACAGGCTATGGCTACACCTTC.